The present TCR beta chain was sequenced within a study of cytomegalovirus exposure and HLA in healthy donors. As for this clone: Its antigen is still unknown.

Sequencing was performed with immunoSEQ multiplex PCR; in TCRdb, only in-frame clones are kept and a portion is missing. This sample has some 170,000 clones; 86% occur once, and the top ten carry roughly 2.5%. CDR1 PRHDT and CDR2 FYEKMQ come from the germline V gene (reference sequence). The CDR3 runs to 12 residues. Trimming stripped 4 bases from V and 7 bases from J, with 10 bases between. Study-wide results and caveats: A later analysis found first-cohort TCR clusters tended to co-occur in the approximately 110 validation repertoires. Associated with cytomegalovirus, according to the listing, were approximately 160 TCR beta chains. CMV antigen specificity was confirmed in vitro for three CMV-associated chains.

Material for sequencing was PBMCs. The source is a man between 18 and 35 years old in good health and CMV-seropositive. The rearrangement links TRBV13 to TRBJ1-2, with D possibly TRBD1 on 5 matching bases. The CDR3 region is CASSSVGGGYTF. CDR3 DNA: TGTGCCAGCAGCTCGGTCGGGGGTGGCTACACCTTC.